The clone carrying this T cell receptor beta chain appeared a single time. Its specificity is unknown. One end of the junction varies from germline; a read error may be responsible. The data derive from a study of T cell repertoires in cytomegalovirus infection. Turning to the study itself: Public signatures in TCR beta pointed to CMV infection and matching HLA type. General study results and limits: The response measured ex vivo was dominated by TCR beta clonotypes (HLA-C-restricted and CMV-specific). Identification of carriers of CMV plus the relevant HLA was achieved through cumulative public TCR beta family frequency.

This CDR3 is built from 13 residues. The germline V gene encodes CDR1 MNHEY and CDR2 SMNVEV (reference sequence). MiXCR, applied by TCRdb to the reads, yields one record per CDR3 protein. Of hundreds of thousands of distinct CDR3 sequences listed, approximately 34% were seen once; the top ten hold around 2.8%. The sequencing input was PBMCs. This receptor was obtained from a human donor in good health (CMV status not recorded). Some clones in this sample may be carry-over from other donors' samples. This rearrangement joins TRBV27 to TRBJ2-3, with D maybe TRBD1 (5 bases). CDR3 bases: TGTGCCAGCAGTTTTTCGGCCAGGGATACGCAGTCTTTT. Its protein product is CASSFSARDTQSF.